Listed below are T cell receptor beta chains from one sample, sequenced in a study of shared clonotypes between healthy human individuals. Assay: immunoSEQ multiplex PCR; the TCRdb copy retains only in-frame clones and omits some. The repertoire has over 850,000 clones, 70% to 80% of them found once; the top ten carry approximately 0.52%. The specimen was memory CD4+ T cells from PBMCs. Every receptor here comes from a man between 18 and 29 years old in good health. Some clones in this sample may be carry-over from other donors' samples. Both conserved end residues are part of each CDR3. D genes are given only for firm matches. Where a row states a size, it is once, few, many or the class of an expanded clone; other rows omit it.

J gene	V gene	clone size	D gene	CDR3 DNA	CDR3 protein
TRBJ2-6	TRBV4-3	NA	NA	TGCGCCAGCACCCACCTTTCAGGGGCCAACGTCCTGACTTTC	CASTHLSGANVLTF
TRBJ2-3	TRBV30	once	TRBD2	TGTGCCTGGAGTGTAGAGCGGGGTTGCACAGATACGCAGTATTTT	CAWSVERGCTDTQYF
TRBJ1-2	TRBV28	once	NA	TGTGCCAGCAGCGGACCGGGACAAGGACTTTATGGCTACACCTTC	CASSGPGQGLYGYTF
TRBJ2-2	TRBV7-3	NA	NA	TGTGCCAGCAGCCGACTCGGGTTCGGGGAGCTGTTTTTT	CASSRLGFGELFF
TRBJ1-2	TRBV28	NA	TRBD1	TGTGCCAGCAGTAAGAGGACAGGGAAACGTTCCCACCTATTGTCCATATATGGCTACACCTTC	CASSKRTGKRSHLLSIYGYTF
TRBJ2-2	TRBV12-2	once	NA	TGTGCAAGTAAATTAAATCCGAACACCGGGGAGCTGTTTTTT	CASKLNPNTGELFF
TRBJ1-2	TRBV6-6	NA	TRBD1	TGTGCCAGCAGATCGACAGGGAACTATGGCTACACCTTC	CASRSTGNYGYTF
TRBJ1-4	TRBV7-8	NA	NA	TGTGCCAGCAGCTTAGTTGGGGGGCACAATGAAAAACTGTTTTTT	CASSLVGGHNEKLFF
TRBJ2-1	TRBV9	once	NA	TGTGCCAGCAGCGTAGATACCCTCCCCTACAATGAGCAGTTCTTC	CASSVDTLPYNEQFF
TRBJ2-3	TRBV28	NA	NA	TGTGCCAGCAGGTCGTTTCCCGGCGGGGCCGGCCGTGAGCAGTATTTT	CASRSFPGGAGREQYF
TRBJ2-1	TRBV2	NA	TRBD2	TGTGCCAGCAGTGAAGACCCTCATGGGACTAGGAATGAGCAGTTCTTC	CASSEDPHGTRNEQFF